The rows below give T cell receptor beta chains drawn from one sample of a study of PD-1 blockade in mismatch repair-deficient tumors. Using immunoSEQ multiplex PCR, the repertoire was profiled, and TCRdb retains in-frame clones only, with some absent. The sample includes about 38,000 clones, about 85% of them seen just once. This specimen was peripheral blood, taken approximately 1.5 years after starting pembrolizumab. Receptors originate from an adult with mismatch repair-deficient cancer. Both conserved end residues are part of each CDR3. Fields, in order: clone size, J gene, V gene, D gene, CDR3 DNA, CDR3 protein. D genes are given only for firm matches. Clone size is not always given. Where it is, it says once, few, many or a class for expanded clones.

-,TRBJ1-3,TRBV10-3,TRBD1,TGTGCCATCGGAGCGGGGACAGGGGTCGGAAACACCATATATTTT,CAIGAGTGVGNTIYF
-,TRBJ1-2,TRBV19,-,TGTGCCAGTACCGTAAACCGGGGGGCCCATGGCTACACCTTC,CASTVNRGAHGYTF
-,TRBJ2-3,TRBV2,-,TGTGCCAGTACGGTTTCGGATACGCAGTATTTT,CASTVSDTQYF
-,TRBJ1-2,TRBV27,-,TGTGCCAGCAGTCCCCCGGGGATTAACTACTATGGCTACACCTTC,CASSPPGINYYGYTF
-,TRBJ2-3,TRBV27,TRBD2,TGTGCCAGCAGTAAATCCGGGACTAGGGGCACAGATACGCAGTATTTT,CASSKSGTRGTDTQYF
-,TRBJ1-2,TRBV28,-,TGTGCCAGCAGTCGGGACGGCCTAAACTATGGCTACACCTTC,CASSRDGLNYGYTF
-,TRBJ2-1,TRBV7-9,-,TGTGCCAGCAGCTCCGTATGGGCTAGCGAGGACAATGAGCAGTTCTTC,CASSSVWASEDNEQFF
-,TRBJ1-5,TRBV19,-,TGTGCCAGTAGTCCCCCTGGACCGGGTAATAGAAATCAGCCCCAGCATTTT,CASSPPGPGNRNQPQHF
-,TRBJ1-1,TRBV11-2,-,TGTGCCAGCAGCCGCCTTCAGATGGGCGCAGTGAACACTGAAGCTTTCTTT,CASSRLQMGAVNTEAFF
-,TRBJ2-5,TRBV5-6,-,TGTGCCAGCAGCCGAGGGTCCGCGTTGTCAGAGACCCAGTACTTC,CASSRGSALSETQYF
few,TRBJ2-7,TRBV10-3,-,TGTGCCACCAGCCCGGACGAGACCCACGAGCAGTACTTC,CATSPDETHEQYF
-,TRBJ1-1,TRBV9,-,TGTGCCAGCAGCGTAGAGGGCTCCCCGGGCACTGAAGCTTTCTTT,CASSVEGSPGTEAFF
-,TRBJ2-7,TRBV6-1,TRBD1,TGTGCCACCGATGACAGGGGGTATCTCGACGAGCAGTACTTC,CATDDRGYLDEQYF
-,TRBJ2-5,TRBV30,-,TGTGCCTGGAGTGTAGATGCAGAAGAGACCCAGTACTTC,CAWSVDAEETQYF
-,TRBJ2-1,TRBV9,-,TGTGCCAGCAGCGTAGAAGGCAGGGGAGGCCATGAGCAGTTCTTC,CASSVEGRGGHEQFF
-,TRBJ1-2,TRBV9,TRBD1,TGTGCCAGCAGCCTACAGACAGGGGGCTATGGCTACACCTTC,CASSLQTGGYGYTF
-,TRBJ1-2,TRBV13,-,TGTGCCAGCAGCTCTGGGCAGGGGCTCGGATACTATGGCTACACCTTC,CASSSGQGLGYYGYTF
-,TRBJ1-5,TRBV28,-,TGTGCCAGCAGTATGACCCCAAATCAGCCCCAGCATTTT,CASSMTPNQPQHF
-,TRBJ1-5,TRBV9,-,TGTGCCAGCGGCGGACGGGGGAATCAGCCCCAGCATTTT,CASGGRGNQPQHF
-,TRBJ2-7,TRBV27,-,TGTGCCAGCAGTGGGGTCAGTACCTCCTACGAGCAGTACTTC,CASSGVSTSYEQYF
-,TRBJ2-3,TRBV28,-,TGTGCCAGCAGTGAATGGGGCCGAAAGGGGTCAGATACGCAGTATTTT,CASSEWGRKGSDTQYF
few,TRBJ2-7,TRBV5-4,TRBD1,TGTGCCAGCAGCCATTCCGGACAGGGGTCTGGCGAGCAGTACTTC,CASSHSGQGSGEQYF
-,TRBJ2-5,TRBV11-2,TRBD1,TGTGCCAGCAGCGGGGACGGACAGGGCCAAGAGACCCAGTACTTC,CASSGDGQGQETQYF
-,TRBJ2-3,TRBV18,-,TGTGCCAGCTCACCACCGGCCCCTAGAGATACGCAGTATTTT,CASSPPAPRDTQYF
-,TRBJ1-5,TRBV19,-,TGTGCCAGTACCTATAGGAGGGAATACAATCAGCCCCAGCATTTT,CASTYRREYNQPQHF
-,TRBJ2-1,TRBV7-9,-,TGTGCCAGCAGCTTAACAAACATAGAGCAGTTCTTC,CASSLTNIEQFF
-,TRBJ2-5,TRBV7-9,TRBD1,TGTGCCAGCAGCTCTGGGACAGGGTATATGGAGACCCAGTACTTC,CASSSGTGYMETQYF
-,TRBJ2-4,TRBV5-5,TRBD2,TGTGCCAGCAGCTTCTCAAGCGGGAGAGAGATCATTCAGTACTTC,CASSFSSGREIIQYF
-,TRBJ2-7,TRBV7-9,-,TGTGCCAGCAGCTTGGATCCCGGAACCTACGAGCAGTACTTC,CASSLDPGTYEQYF
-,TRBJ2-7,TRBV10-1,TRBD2,TGCGCCAGCGGGGGGACTAGCGTGTACGAGCAGTACTTC,CASGGTSVYEQYF
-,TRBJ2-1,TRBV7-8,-,TGTGCCAGCAGCTTAGCGCGTGTGGGAGGGCCAGGGGTTGAGCAGTTCTTC,CASSLARVGGPGVEQFF
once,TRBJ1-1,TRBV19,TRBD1,TGTGCCAGTAGACGGGACAGGGGTTCCGCTGAAGCTTTCTTT,CASRRDRGSAEAFF
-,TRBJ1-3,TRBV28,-,TGTGCCAGCTCCATAGGGTCCGGGACGCTTAGAAACACCATATATTTT,CASSIGSGTLRNTIYF
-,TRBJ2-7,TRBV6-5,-,TGTGCCAGCAGCCAAGGGACGGCCGGGTCTTACGAGCAGTACTTC,CASSQGTAGSYEQYF
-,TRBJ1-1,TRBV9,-,TGTGCCAGCAGCCCGGGAGGGGGAACTGAAGCTTTCTTT,CASSPGGGTEAFF
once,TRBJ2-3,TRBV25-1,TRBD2,TGTGCCAGCAGCCCTGGGGCTAGCGGGGGCACAGATACGCAGTATTTT,CASSPGASGGTDTQYF
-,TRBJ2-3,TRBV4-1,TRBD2,TGCGCCAGCAGCCAAGCCGTAGCGGGGAGGGGGGATACGCAGTATTTT,CASSQAVAGRGDTQYF
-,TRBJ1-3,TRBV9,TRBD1,TGTGCCAGCAGCGATGGGACAGGCTTGACGCCAAGTGACACCATATATTTT,CASSDGTGLTPSDTIYF
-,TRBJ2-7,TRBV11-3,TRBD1,TGTGCCAGCAGCTTCGGGACAGGGAGAAGCTCCTACGAGCAGTACTTC,CASSFGTGRSSYEQYF
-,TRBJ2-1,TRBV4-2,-,TGTGCCAGCAGCCAAGATTTCGGGGTTGGCTCCTACAATGAGCAGTTCTTC,CASSQDFGVGSYNEQFF
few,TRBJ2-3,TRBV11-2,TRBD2,TGTGCCAGCAGCCAAGGGACTAGCGGGGGCACAGATACGCAGTATTTT,CASSQGTSGGTDTQYF
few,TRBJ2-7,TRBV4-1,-,TGCGCCAGCAGCCAAGGGACGGCTACGAGCTCCTACGAGCAGTACTTC,CASSQGTATSSYEQYF
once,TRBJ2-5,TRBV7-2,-,TGTGCCAGCAGCTTAGAATCGGGACGCCCGAGGTACTTC,CASSLESGRPRYF
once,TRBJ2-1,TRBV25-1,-,TGTGCCAGCAGCGGATCCAACTACAATGAGCAGTTCTTC,CASSGSNYNEQFF
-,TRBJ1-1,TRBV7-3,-,TGTGCCAGCAGCAAATCCAACCTCGGACTGTACACTGAAGCTTTCTTT,CASSKSNLGLYTEAFF
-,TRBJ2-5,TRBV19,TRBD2,TGTGCCAGTAGAATTCTAGCGGGAGGGATCGAGACCCAGTACTTC,CASRILAGGIETQYF
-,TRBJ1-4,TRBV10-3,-,TGTGCCATGAAAAGAGCAACTAATGAAAAACTGTTTTTT,CAMKRATNEKLFF
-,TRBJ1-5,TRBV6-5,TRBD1,TGTGCCAGCAGGCGACAGGGAAATCAGTCCCAGCATTTT,CASRRQGNQSQHF
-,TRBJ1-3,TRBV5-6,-,TGTGCCAGCAGCCAGAATCAAAGGAACACCATATATTTT,CASSQNQRNTIYF
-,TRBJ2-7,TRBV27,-,TGTGCCAGCAGTTTAGGCTGGGCGCGCGAGCAGTACTTC,CASSLGWAREQYF
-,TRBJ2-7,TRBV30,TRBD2,TGTGCCTGGAGTGTAGGCGGGGGCGAGCAGTACTTC,CAWSVGGGEQYF
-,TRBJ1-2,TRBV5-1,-,TGCGCCAGCAGCGGTACGACCTATGGCTACACCTTC,CASSGTTYGYTF
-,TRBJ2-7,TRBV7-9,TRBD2,TGTGCCAGCAGTTCCGGGACTAGCGGTTTAGAGCAGTACTTC,CASSSGTSGLEQYF
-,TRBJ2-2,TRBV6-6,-,TGTGCCAGCTGGGGCACCGGGGAGCTGTTTTTT,CASWGTGELFF
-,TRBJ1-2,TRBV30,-,TGTGCCTGGACTCTGAGCAACTATGACTACACCTTC,CAWTLSNYDYTF
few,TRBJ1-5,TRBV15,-,TGTGCCACCAGCAGAACTCCGGAGGGCAATCAGCCCCAGCATTTT,CATSRTPEGNQPQHF
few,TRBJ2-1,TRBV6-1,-,TGTGCCAGCAGCGTTCAGGGGACTACTAGTTCACGGCAGTTCTTC,CASSVQGTTSSRQFF
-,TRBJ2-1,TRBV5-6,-,TGTGCCACGGAGCCAAAAGGGAGGTGGTACAATGAGCAGTTCTTC,CATEPKGRWYNEQFF
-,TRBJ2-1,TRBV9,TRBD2,TGTGCCAGCAGCGTCGAAGGACTAGCGGGATTCAATGAGCAGTTCTTC,CASSVEGLAGFNEQFF
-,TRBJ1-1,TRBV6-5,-,TGTGCCAGCAGTTACTCAAACACTGAAGCTTTCTTT,CASSYSNTEAFF